This T cell receptor beta chain derives from a study of blood T cell repertoires in COVID-19. At the level of the study: Acute-phase and convalescent COVID-19 samples originated in the United States, Italy and Spain.

Per the original methods: Estimates of nucleated cell counts were drawn from the amplification of reference gene primers. TCRdb's table, derived via immunoSEQ multiplex PCR, lists solely in-frame clones and lacks some. The V and J calls and clone size were taken over from that table, and D and trimming were inferred from the DNA. The sample lists 180,000 or so clones, around 88% occurring once. J lost 3 bases, V lost 5 bases, and 11 bases had no gene match. Germline V gives CDR1 SGHTA, CDR2 FQGNSA. The length of the CDR3 is 16 residues. The clonotype originates from a woman aged 30 to 39 with acute or convalescent COVID-19. Specimen: peripheral blood. This rearrangement joins TRBV7-2 to TRBJ2-7; 9 bases are shared with TRBD2. CDR3: CASSPPGTSRNYEQYF. DNA for the CDR3: TGTGCCAGCAGCCCTCCCGGGACTAGCAGAAACTACGAGCAGTACTTC.